These T cell receptor beta chains were read from a single sample in a study of blood T cell repertoires in COVID-19. Only in-frame clones appear in the TCRdb table, and some are missing; sequencing was by immunoSEQ multiplex PCR. The table includes hundreds of thousands of clones, around nine tenths detected once. The specimen sequenced was peripheral blood. The receptors were gathered from a woman aged 45-60 years with COVID-19, enrolled during active disease. Each CDR3 is given with its conserved first and last residue. A D gene is named only where the DNA matches it firmly. Some rows mark clone size as missing; the rest say once, few, many or name a class of expanded clone.

CDR3 protein	CDR3 DNA	V gene	J gene	D gene	clone size
CASSLTAGYNSPLHF	TGCGCCAGCAGCTTAACGGCAGGGTATAATTCACCCCTCCACTTT	TRBV5-1	TRBJ1-6	-	-
CASSYNREGGYTF	TGTGCCAGCAGTTACAACAGGGAGGGTGGCTACACCTTC	TRBV6-6	TRBJ1-2	-	-
CASSWRGQYYNEQFF	TGTGCCAGCAGCTGGCGGGGACAGTATTACAATGAGCAGTTCTTC	TRBV5-4	TRBJ2-1	-	-
CAIKERTAYNEQFF	TGTGCCATCAAGGAAAGGACAGCCTACAATGAGCAGTTCTTC	TRBV10-3	TRBJ2-1	-	-
CASSRTGGWDYGYTF	TGTGCCAGCAGTCGCACAGGGGGCTGGGACTATGGCTACACCTTC	TRBV27	TRBJ1-2	TRBD1	-
CASSIGWEISAFF	TGTGCCAGTAGTATAGGATGGGAGATATCGGCTTTCTTT	TRBV19	TRBJ1-1	-	-
CASSSNLAGGLDTQYF	TGCGCCAGCAGCTCTAATTTAGCGGGGGGGCTGGATACGCAGTATTTT	TRBV5-1	TRBJ2-3	TRBD2	-
CASSFRRGLEAFF	TGTGCCAGCAGCTTTCGCAGGGGGCTTGAAGCTTTCTTT	TRBV7-2	TRBJ1-1	TRBD1	-
CAWRASGGGSSYNEQFF	TGTGCCTGGAGGGCTAGCGGGGGGGGAAGCTCCTACAATGAGCAGTTCTTC	TRBV30	TRBJ2-1	TRBD2	few
CSLGTGYTEAFF	TGCAGCCTGGGGACAGGGTACACTGAAGCTTTCTTT	TRBV29-1	TRBJ1-1	TRBD1	-